Listed here are 14 T cell receptor beta chains from one sample, sequenced in a study of blood T cell repertoires in COVID-19. The protocol was immunoSEQ multiplex PCR, while the TCRdb copy is restricted to in-frame clones and leaves out a portion. The sample shows more than 150,000 clones, around nine tenths of them seen only once. What was sequenced was peripheral blood. The receptor set was obtained from a man aged 60-69 years with COVID-19, enrolled during active disease.

The V gene is TRBV11-2, the J gene TRBJ2-7, with no clear D. The germline V gene encodes CDR1 SGHAT and CDR2 FQNNGV. CDR3 size: 15 residues. V lost 0 bases, J lost 2 bases, and 11 bases lay in between. CDR3 loop: CASSLDLSSPYEQYF. The CDR3 DNA is TGTGCCAGCAGCTTAGATCTGAGTAGCCCCTACGAGCAGTACTTC. The variable domain in full, with the rest retrieved from reference TRBV11-2 and TRBJ2-7, is EAGVAQSPRYKIIEKRQSVAFWCNPISGHATLYWYQQILGQGPKLLIQFQNNGVVDDSQLPKDRFSAERLKGVDSTLKIQPAKLEDSAVYLCASSLDLSSPYEQYFGPGTRLTVT.

The chain uses TRBV3-1 (or the pseudogene TRBV3-2) and TRBJ1-2; D is unresolved. Germline CDR1 and CDR2: LGHDT and YNNKEL (reference sequence). This CDR3 has 15 amino acids. V lost 1 base and J lost 4, with 13 bases in between. The CDR3 DNA follows: TGTGCCAGCAGCCAAGTAGGCAGGCCAATCTATGGCTACACCTTC. Protein: CASSQVGRPIYGYTF.

This sequence joins TRBV14 and TRBJ1-1; D unclear. The V gene's germline CDR1 is SGHDN and CDR2 FVKESK. The CDR3 is 15 amino acids. The ends were cut back, 1 base at V and 5 bases at J, with 14 bases in the middle. CDR3 coding DNA: TGTGCCAGCAGCCAAGCGTCTGGGAGAGGGACTGAAGCTTTCTTT. It codes for CASSQASGRGTEAFF.

This sequence joins TRBV10-3 and TRBJ2-1, with 15 positions matching TRBD2. The V segment lost 8 bases and the J segment 5 bases; nucleotides outside the gene matches: 19. This CDR3 comprises 20 residues. Germline V CDR1 and CDR2: ENHRY, SYGVKD. CDR3 DNA sequence: TGTGCCATCTTAAAACCGGGACTAGCGGGGGGCCCTCGGAGAGACAATGAGCAGTTCTTC. This gives the protein CAILKPGLAGGPRRDNEQFF.

The gene calls are TRBV5-1 and TRBJ2-2; the match to TRBD1 covers 8 bases. The CDR3 consists of 15 residues. Trimming removed 4 bases from V and 0 bases from J; junction bases left unmatched: 2. The V gene's germline CDR1 is SGHRS and CDR2 YFSETQ. The CDR3 sequence is CASSRDRTNTGELFF. The CDR3 DNA follows: TGCGCCAGCAGCAGGGACAGGACGAACACCGGGGAGCTGTTTTTT.

The chain joins TRBV19 to TRBJ2-3; TRBD2 is a possible D gene (5 bases). This CDR3 contains 17 residues. Germline V gene sequence: CDR1 LNHDA, CDR2 SQIVND (reference sequence). The ends were cut back, 7 bases at V and 0 bases at J, with 20 bases in the middle. The CDR3 DNA sequence: TGTGCCAGTACAAGCGGTGGCGGCGGGTTAAGCACAGATACGCAGTATTTT. This translates into CASTSGGGGLSTDTQYF.

This rearrangement joins TRBV4-2 to TRBJ2-7, with TRBD2 matching 10 bases. CDR1 LGHNA and CDR2 YNFKEQ come from the germline V gene. The CDR3 consists of 17 residues. Trimming cost V 0 bases and J 2 bases; bases outside gene matches: 7. CDR3 DNA sequence: TGTGCCAGCAGCCAAGATTTACCACTAGCGGGAACCTACGAGCAGTACTTC. As protein: CASSQDLPLAGTYEQYF.

The rearrangement links TRBV27 to TRBJ2-7, with 7 bases matching TRBD1. CDR1 is MNHEY, CDR2 SMNVEV, per germline (reference sequence). Trimming cost V 6 bases and J 5 bases; bases outside gene matches: 10. This CDR3 comprises 14 residues. The CDR3 spells CASRNYRGSNEQYF. In nucleotides, the CDR3 is TGTGCCAGCAGGAACTACAGGGGAAGCAACGAGCAGTACTTC.

This chain uses TRBV6-5 with TRBJ2-7; D is possibly TRBD1 (6 bases). This CDR3 has 14 amino acids. Per the germline V gene, CDR1 is MNHEY and CDR2 is SVGAGI. V was trimmed by 6 bases and J by 3 bases, leaving 15 bases between them. The CDR3 is CASRQNRAYYEQYF. The CDR3, as DNA: TGTGCCAGCAGACAGAACAGGGCGTACTACGAGCAGTACTTC.

The chain has TRBV6-2 or TRBV6-3 and TRBJ2-7, with 7 bases lining up with TRBD1. The germline V gene encodes CDR1 MNHEY and CDR2 SVGEGT. The trim removed 2 bases at V and 3 bases at J, leaving 4 bases unmatched. The length of the CDR3 is 14 residues. CDR3 protein: CASSYEGARYEQYF. The CDR3 DNA is TGTGCCAGCAGTTACGAGGGGGCCCGCTACGAGCAGTACTTC.

V gene TRBV4-3 combines with J gene TRBJ2-7; 8 bases fit TRBD2. Germline lookup yields CDR1 LGHNA and CDR2 YSLEER. J gave up 0 bases and V 4 bases, and 5 bases lay outside the gene matches. The CDR3 is 15 amino acids. CDR3 in amino acids: CASSPYLAGSYEQYF. In DNA form, the CDR3 reads TGCGCCAGCAGCCCGTATCTAGCGGGCTCCTACGAGCAGTACTTC.

V is TRBV21-1 and J is TRBJ2-5; the table's D call TRBD2 went unverified against the DNA. TRBV21-1 is deemed a pseudogene. The CDR3 length is 13 residues. The CDR3 nucleotides read TGTGCCAGCAGGAAGACTAGGAAAGAGACCCAGTACTTC. Translated: CASRKTRKETQYF.

The CDR3 region has the DNA TGTGCCAGCAGCACAGGACACGCGAACACCGGGGAGCTGTTTTTT. Translated: CASSTGHANTGELFF. The V gene is TRBV9, the J gene TRBJ2-2; TRBD1 is a possible D gene (5 bases). The CDR3 runs 15 residues. Germline loops: CDR1 SGDLS, CDR2 YYNGEE. Trimming shortened V by 4 bases and J by 0 bases, and 10 bases separated the two germline ends.

The chain links TRBV24-1 to TRBJ1-5; 8 bases are shared with TRBD1. J was trimmed by 2 bases and V by 10 bases; bases with no gene match: 3. CDR3 size: 13 residues. Germline CDR1 reads KGHDR; CDR2 reads SFDVKD. The CDR3 region is CATQGAGNQPQHF. The DNA for the CDR3 is TGTGCCACTCAGGGGGCAGGCAATCAGCCCCAGCATTTT.